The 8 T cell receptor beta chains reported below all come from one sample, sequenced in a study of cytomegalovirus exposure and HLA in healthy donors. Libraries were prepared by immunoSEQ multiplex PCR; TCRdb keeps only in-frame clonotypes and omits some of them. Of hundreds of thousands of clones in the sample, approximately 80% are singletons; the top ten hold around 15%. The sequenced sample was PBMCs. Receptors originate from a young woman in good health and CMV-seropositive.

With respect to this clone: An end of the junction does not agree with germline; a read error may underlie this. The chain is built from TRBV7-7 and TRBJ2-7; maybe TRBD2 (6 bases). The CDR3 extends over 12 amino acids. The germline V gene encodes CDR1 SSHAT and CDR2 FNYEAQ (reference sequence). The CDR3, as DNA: TGTGCTAGCAGCCCGGGAGAGGGGGAGCAGTACTTC. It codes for CASSPGEGEQYF.

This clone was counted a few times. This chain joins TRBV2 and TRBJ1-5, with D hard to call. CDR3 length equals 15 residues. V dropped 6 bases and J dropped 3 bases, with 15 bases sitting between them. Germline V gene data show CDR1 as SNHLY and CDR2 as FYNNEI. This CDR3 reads CASSREGQVNQPQHF. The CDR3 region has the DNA TGTGCCAGCAGCCGAGAGGGTCAGGTCAATCAGCCCCAGCATTTT.

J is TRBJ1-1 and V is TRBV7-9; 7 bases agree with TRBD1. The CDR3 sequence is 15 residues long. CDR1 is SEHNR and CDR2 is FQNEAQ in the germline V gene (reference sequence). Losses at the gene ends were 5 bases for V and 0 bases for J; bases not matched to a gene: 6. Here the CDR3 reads CASSLDQGVNTEAFF. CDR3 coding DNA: TGTGCCAGCAGCCTCGACCAGGGGGTGAACACTGAAGCTTTCTTT.

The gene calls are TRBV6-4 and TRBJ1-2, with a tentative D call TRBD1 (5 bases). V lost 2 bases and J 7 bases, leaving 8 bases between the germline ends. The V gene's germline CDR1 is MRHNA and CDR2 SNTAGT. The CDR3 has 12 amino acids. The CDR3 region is CASSDTRVGYTF. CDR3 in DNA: TGTGCCAGCAGTGACACCAGGGTTGGCTACACCTTC.

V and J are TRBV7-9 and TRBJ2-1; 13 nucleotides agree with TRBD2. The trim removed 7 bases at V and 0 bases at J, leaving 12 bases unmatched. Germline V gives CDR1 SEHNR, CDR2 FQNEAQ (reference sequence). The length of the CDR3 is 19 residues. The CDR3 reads CASTGLGLAGPSSYNEQFF. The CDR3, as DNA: TGTGCCAGCACCGGATTGGGACTAGCGGGGCCTAGCTCCTACAATGAGCAGTTCTTC.

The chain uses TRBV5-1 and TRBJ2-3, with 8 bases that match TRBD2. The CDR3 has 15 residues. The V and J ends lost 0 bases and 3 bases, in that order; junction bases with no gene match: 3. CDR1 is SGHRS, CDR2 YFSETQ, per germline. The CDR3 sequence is CASSLGLARTDTQYF. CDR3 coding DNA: TGCGCCAGCAGCTTGGGACTAGCGAGAACAGATACGCAGTATTTT.

This chain's CDR3 is CAKQKNTEAFF. DNA of the CDR3: TGTGCCAAGCAAAAGAACACTGAAGCTTTCTTT. This chain links TRBV30 with TRBJ1-1, with D unclear. There are 11 residues in the CDR3. Trimming left V 8 bases short and J 1 base short, with 8 bases between. Germline V gives CDR1 GTSNPN, CDR2 SVGIG (reference sequence).

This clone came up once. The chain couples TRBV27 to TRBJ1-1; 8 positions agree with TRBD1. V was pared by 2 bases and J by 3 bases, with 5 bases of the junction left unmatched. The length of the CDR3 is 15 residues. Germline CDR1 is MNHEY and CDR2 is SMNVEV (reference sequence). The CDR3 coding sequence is TGTGCCAGCAGTTTACAGGGGGCTGGGTACACTGAAGCTTTCTTT. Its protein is CASSLQGAGYTEAFF.